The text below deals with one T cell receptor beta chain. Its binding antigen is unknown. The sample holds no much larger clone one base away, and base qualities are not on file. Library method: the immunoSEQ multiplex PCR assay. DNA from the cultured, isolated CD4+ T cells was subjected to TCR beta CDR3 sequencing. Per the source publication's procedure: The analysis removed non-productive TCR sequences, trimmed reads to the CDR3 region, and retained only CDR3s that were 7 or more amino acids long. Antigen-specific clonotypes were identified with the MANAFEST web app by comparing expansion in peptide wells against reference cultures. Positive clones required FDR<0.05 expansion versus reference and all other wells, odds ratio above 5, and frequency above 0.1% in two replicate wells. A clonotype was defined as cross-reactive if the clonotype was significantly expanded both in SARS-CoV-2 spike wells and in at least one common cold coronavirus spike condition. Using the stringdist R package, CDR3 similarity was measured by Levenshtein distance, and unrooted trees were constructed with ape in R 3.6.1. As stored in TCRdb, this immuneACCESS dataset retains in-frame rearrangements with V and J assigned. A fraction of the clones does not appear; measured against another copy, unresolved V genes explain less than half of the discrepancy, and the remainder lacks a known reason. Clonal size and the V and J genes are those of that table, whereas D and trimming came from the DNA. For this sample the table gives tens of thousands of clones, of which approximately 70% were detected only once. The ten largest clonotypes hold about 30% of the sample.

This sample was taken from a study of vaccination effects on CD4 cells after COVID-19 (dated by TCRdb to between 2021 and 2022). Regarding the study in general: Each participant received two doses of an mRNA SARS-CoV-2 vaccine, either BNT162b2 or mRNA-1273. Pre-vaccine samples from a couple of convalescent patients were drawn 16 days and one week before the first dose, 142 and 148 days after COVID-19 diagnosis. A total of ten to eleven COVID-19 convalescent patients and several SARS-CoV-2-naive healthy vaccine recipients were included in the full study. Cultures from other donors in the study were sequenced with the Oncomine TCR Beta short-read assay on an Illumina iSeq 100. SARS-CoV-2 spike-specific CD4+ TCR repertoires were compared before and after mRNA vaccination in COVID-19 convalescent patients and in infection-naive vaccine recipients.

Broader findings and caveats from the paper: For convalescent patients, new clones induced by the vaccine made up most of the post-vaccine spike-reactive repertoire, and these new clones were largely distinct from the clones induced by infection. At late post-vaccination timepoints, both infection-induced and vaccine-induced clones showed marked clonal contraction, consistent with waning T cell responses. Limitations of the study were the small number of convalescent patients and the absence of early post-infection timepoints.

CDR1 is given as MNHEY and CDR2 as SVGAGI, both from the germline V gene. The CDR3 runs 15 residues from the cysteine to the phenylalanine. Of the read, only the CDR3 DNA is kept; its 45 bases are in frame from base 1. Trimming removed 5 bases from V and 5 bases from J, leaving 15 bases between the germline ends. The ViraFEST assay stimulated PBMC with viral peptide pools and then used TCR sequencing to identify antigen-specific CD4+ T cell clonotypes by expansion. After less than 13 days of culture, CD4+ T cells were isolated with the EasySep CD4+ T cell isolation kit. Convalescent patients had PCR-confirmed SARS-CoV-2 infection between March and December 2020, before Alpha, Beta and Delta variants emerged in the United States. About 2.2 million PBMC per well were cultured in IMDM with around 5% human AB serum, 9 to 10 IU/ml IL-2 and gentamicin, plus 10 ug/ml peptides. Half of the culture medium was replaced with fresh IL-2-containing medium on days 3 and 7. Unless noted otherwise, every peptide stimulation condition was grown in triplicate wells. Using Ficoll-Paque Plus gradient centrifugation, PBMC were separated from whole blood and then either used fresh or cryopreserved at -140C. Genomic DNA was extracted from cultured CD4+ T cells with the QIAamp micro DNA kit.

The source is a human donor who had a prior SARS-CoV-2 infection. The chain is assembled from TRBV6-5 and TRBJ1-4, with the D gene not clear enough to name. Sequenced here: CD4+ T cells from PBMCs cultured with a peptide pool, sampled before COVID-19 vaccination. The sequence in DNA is TGTGCCAGCAGTATCAGCCGATCGTCCAATGAAAAACTGTTTTTT. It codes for CASSISRSSNEKLFF.